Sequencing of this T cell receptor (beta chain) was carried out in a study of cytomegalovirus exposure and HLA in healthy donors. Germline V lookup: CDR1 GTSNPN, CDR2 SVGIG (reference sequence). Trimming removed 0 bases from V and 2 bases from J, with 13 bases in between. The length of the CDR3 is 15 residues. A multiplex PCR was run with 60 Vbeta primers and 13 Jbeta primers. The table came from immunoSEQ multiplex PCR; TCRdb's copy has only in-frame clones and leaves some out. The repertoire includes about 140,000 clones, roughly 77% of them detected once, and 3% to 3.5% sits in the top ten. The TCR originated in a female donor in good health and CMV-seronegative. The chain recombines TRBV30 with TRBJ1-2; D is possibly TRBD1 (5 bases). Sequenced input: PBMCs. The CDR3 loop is CAWSVAGGRNYGYTF. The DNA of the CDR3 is TGTGCCTGGAGTGTCGCGGGGGGACGGAACTATGGCTACACCTTC.